A selection of T cell receptor beta chains follows, all from one sample in a study of T cell changes during pregnancy in multiple sclerosis. TCRdb's copy holds only in-frame clones and misses some; the assay was immunoSEQ multiplex PCR. The sample records tens of thousands of clones, 85% to 95% being singletons. Sequencing was performed on peripheral blood. The receptors stem from a female donor with multiple sclerosis, enrolled in a pregnancy study. The conserved cysteine and the conserved F or W are not part of the CDR3 here. Fields, in order: CDR3 protein, D gene, V gene. The D gene is left open where the match is weak.

ASGLGWDRSTGELF | TRBD1 | TRBV12-5
ASSLKSGGEAF | TRBD1 | TRBV11-1
ASSESQDRGNTIY | - | TRBV6-1
SVDQGTQY | - | TRBV29-1
ASSMELTDGDTQY | - | TRBV19
ASSALFKTGLNTEAF | - | TRBV18
ASSFTDTQY | - | TRBV5-1
ASTPTGKPLT | - | TRBV5-1
ASSQGTANYGYT | - | TRBV23-1
ASSFYVAAALNTGELF | - | TRBV5-4
ASSLLLGAQDGYT | - | TRBV5-1
ASSEWGATQINTEAF | - | TRBV2
ASRPGPQETQY | - | TRBV6-6
ASSIMGYSTDTQY | - | TRBV19
ASSLGAGGASDTQY | TRBD1 | TRBV5-1
ASSEDRGGAEQY | TRBD1 | TRBV19
ASRPQRGPNNEQF | TRBD2 | TRBV7-3
ASSFSGSDTQY | TRBD2 | TRBV7-2
ASSLASGGYGYT | - | TRBV7-2
ASSGPGTAVNYGYT | - | TRBV9
ASSLGKQGTGNTIY | - | TRBV7-9
ASSLYPQPQH | - | TRBV5-8
ASSTDNEQF | - | TRBV5-4
ASSEQGAHSGNTIY | TRBD1 | TRBV2
ASSLSRQHNEQF | - | TRBV27
ASSLPIGKTIYINEQF | - | TRBV7-9
ASSELTGGGEQY | - | TRBV6-1
ASSPPGGGGDTQY | - | TRBV18
ASGKEPSGANVLT | - | TRBV5-1
ASSPSGGNEKLF | TRBD1 | TRBV18
ASSKELTGELF | - | TRBV21-1
ASSPPGTTRETQY | TRBD2 | TRBV18
ASSLGKGGNEKLF | TRBD1 | TRBV7-3
ASSENSGISPYEQF | TRBD2 | TRBV6-1
ASSLESGGDTQY | TRBD2 | TRBV7-6
ASSDFEGAGEQF | TRBD1 | TRBV6-1
ASSDFSGRKDNEQF | TRBD2 | TRBV6-4
ASSEARSLAKNIQY | - | TRBV6-1
ASRTGTSGHNEQF | TRBD2 | TRBV2